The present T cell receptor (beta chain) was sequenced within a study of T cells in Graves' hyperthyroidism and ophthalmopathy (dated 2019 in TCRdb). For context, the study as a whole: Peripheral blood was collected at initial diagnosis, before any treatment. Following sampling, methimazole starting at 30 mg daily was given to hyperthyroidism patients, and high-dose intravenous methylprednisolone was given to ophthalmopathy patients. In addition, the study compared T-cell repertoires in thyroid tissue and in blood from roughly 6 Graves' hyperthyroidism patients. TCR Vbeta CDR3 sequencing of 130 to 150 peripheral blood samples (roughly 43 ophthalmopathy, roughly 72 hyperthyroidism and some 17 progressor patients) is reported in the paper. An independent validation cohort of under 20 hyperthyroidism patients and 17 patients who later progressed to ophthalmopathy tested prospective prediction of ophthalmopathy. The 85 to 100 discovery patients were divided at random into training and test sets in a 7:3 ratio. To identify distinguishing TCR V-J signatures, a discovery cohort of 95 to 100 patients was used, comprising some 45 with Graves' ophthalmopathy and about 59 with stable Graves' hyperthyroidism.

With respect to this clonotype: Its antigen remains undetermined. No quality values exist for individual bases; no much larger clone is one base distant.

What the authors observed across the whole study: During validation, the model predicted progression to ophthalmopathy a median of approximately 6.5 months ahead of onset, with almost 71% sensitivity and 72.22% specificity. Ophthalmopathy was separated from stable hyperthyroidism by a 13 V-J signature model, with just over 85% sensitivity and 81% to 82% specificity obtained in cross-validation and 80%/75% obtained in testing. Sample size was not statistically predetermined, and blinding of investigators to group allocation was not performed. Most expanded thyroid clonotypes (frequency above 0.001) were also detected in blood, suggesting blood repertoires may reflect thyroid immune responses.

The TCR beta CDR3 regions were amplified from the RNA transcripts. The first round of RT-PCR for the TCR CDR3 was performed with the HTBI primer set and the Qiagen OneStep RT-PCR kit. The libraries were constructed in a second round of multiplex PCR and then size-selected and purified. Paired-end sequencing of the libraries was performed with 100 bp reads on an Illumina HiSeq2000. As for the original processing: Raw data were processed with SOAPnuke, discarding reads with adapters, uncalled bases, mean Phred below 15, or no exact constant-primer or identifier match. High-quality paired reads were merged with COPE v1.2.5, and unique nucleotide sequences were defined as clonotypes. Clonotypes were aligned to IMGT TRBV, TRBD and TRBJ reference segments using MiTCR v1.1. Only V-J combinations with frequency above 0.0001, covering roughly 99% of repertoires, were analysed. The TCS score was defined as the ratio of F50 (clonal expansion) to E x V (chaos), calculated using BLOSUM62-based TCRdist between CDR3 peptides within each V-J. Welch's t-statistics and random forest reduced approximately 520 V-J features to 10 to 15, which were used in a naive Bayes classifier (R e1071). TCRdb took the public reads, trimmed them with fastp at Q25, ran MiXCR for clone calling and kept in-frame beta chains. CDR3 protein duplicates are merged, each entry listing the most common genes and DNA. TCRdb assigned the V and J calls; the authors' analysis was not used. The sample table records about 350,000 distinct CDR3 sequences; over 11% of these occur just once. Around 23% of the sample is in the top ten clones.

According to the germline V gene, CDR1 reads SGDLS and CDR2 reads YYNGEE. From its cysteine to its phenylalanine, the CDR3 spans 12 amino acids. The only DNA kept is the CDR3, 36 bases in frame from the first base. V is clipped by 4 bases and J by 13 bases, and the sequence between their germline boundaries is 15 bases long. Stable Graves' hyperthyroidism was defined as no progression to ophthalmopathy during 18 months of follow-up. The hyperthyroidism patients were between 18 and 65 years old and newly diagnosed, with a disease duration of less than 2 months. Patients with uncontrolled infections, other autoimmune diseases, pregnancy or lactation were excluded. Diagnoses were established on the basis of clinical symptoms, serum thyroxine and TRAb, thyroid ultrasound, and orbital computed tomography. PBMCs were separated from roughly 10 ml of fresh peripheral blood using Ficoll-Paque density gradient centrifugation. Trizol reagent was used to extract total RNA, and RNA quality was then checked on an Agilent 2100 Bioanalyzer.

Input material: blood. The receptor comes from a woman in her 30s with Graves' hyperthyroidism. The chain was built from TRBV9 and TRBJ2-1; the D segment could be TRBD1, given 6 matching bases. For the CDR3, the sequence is CASSPTPGHQFF. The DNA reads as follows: TGTGCCAGCAGCCCGACACCGGGACACCAGTTCTTC.